The 10 T cell receptor beta chains in this list originate from one sample, sequenced in a study of somatic mutations in cytotoxic T cells in rheumatoid arthritis. Assay: immunoSEQ multiplex PCR; the TCRdb copy retains only in-frame clones and omits some. The data hold approximately 9,700 clones, with about 82% observed a single time. Sequencing was performed on CD8+ T cells sorted from blood. All receptors derive from an adult with rheumatoid arthritis.

The chain has TRBV4-1 and TRBJ2-7, with 12 bases fitting TRBD2. The CDR3 has 16 amino acids. The trim removed 0 bases at V and 2 bases at J, leaving 2 bases unmatched. Germline CDR1 and CDR2: MGHRA and YSYEKL. The CDR3 region has the DNA TGCGCCAGCAGCCAAGACAGGACTAGCGGGACCTACGAGCAGTACTTC. Its protein product is CASSQDRTSGTYEQYF.

This clone was observed a handful of times. V and J are TRBV15 and TRBJ2-7; 10 bases line up with TRBD1. The CDR3 has 16 amino acids. Germline CDR1 reads LNHNV; CDR2 reads YYDKDF (reference sequence). J gave up 5 bases and V 4 bases, and 11 bases lay outside the gene matches. The CDR3: CATSNPPGTGVHEQYF. The DNA of the CDR3 is TGTGCCACCAGCAATCCCCCGGGGACAGGGGTCCACGAGCAGTACTTC.

The V and J genes are TRBV13 and TRBJ2-7; TRBD2 aligns across 9 bases. V dropped 3 bases and J dropped 3; count of bases not matched to a gene: 6. The CDR3 extends over 15 amino acids. CDR1 is PRHDT, CDR2 FYEKMQ, per germline (reference sequence). DNA of the CDR3: TGTGCCAGCAGCTTGTGGAGCGGGAGGAACTACGAGCAGTACTTC. It is translated as CASSLWSGRNYEQYF.

The chain carries TRBV5-6 and TRBJ2-7, with 12 bases lining up with TRBD2. V dropped 0 bases and J dropped 3; count of bases not matched to a gene: 7. The V gene's germline CDR1 is SGHDT and CDR2 YYEEEE. The CDR3 is 17 amino acids. The CDR3 here is CASSLALAGGLHYEQYF. The DNA of the CDR3 is TGTGCCAGCAGCTTGGCCCTAGCGGGGGGGTTACACTACGAGCAGTACTTC.

The chain uses TRBV5-4 and TRBJ2-5; 10 bases agree with TRBD1. The J call could be wrong; TRBJ2-7 is a better fit for the DNA end. The CDR3 extends over 16 amino acids. Germline loops: CDR1 SGHNT, CDR2 YYREEE (reference sequence). CDR3 sequence reads: CASSTGRDRGFYEQYF. The CDR3 DNA sequence: TGTGCCAGCAGCACGGGCCGGGACAGGGGCTTCTACGAGCAGTACTTC.

The V call is TRBV28, the J call TRBJ2-3; possibly TRBD2 for D (6 bases). Trimming left V 3 bases short and J 2 bases short, with 18 bases between. The CDR3 loop spans 17 amino acids. The germline gives CDR1 MDHEN, CDR2 SYDVKM. The CDR3 bases are TGTGCCAGCAGTTTGTCCGGGACTCCCCTAGTCACAGATACGCAGTATTTT. Translation gives CASSLSGTPLVTDTQYF.

This sequence joins TRBV18 and TRBJ1-1, with 7 bases identical to TRBD1. V gave up 2 bases and J gave up 1 base; unmatched junction bases: 7. The germline V gene encodes CDR1 KGHSH and CDR2 LQKENI. This CDR3 is 16 amino acids long. The CDR3 coding sequence is TGTGCCAGCTCACCAGGAGTCACAGGGGAGAACACTGAAGCTTTCTTT. It translates to CASSPGVTGENTEAFF.

This clone was recorded once. This sequence joins TRBV18 and TRBJ1-1; 9 nucleotides align to TRBD1. Trimming cost V 1 base and J 3 bases; bases outside gene matches: 9. Germline loops: CDR1 KGHSH, CDR2 LQKENI. The CDR3 is made up of 17 amino acids. CDR3 DNA sequence: TGTGCCAGCTCACCACAAGGAGGACAGGGGATGTACACTGAAGCTTTCTTT. Translated: CASSPQGGQGMYTEAFF. Complete variable domain (other parts from reference TRBV18 and TRBJ1-1): NAGVMQNPRHLVRRRGQEARLRCSPMKGHSHVYWYRQLPEEGLKFMVYLQKENIIDESGMPKERFSAEFPKEGPSILRIQQVVRGDSAAYFCASSPQGGQGMYTEAFFGQGTRLTVV.

The CDR3: CASSYRLAGVRSGTDTQYF. CDR3 DNA sequence: TGTGCCAGCAGCTACCGACTAGCGGGAGTCCGGAGTGGCACAGATACGCAGTATTTT. V usage is TRBV7-8 and J usage is TRBJ2-3; 12 nucleotides line up with TRBD2. J was trimmed by 1 base and V by 4 bases; bases with no gene match: 12. The CDR3 consists of 19 residues. Germline V gives CDR1 SGHVS, CDR2 FQNEAQ.

The gene calls are TRBV6-5 and TRBJ1-1; D is undetermined. This CDR3 contains 12 residues. The germline gives CDR1 MNHEY, CDR2 SVGAGI. The germline V and J ends were trimmed by 2 bases and 4 bases, with 5 bases remaining between them. This CDR3 is CASSYLGTEAFF. The CDR3 nucleotides are TGTGCCAGCAGTTACCTTGGCACTGAAGCTTTCTTT.